The following is a TCR beta chain sequence with its context. The antigen it recognizes is unknown. Nothing much larger sits one base from this clone, and base qualities are not available. The record originates from a study of blood T cells in healthy people across ages (dated by TCRdb to about 2015). Describing the broader study: In model experiments, roughly one uniquely barcoded TCR beta cDNA molecule per two T cells was captured by template switching. The study measured age-related changes in TCR beta repertoire diversity using deep sequencing normalized with unique cDNA molecular identifiers. The donors were divided into four age groups: young (average approximately 17 years), middle-aged (around 41), aged (approximately 62) and long-lived (82). To avoid experimental bias, donors of different ages were spread randomly across the sequencing lanes. Using the same blood draw, the study looked at two additional independent replicas of 1 million unique cDNA reads for two donors, one aged 18 to 30 and the other aged 80 or older.

The junction shows trimming of 3 bases on V and 2 bases on J, plus 19 bases between the germline ends. The germline V gene (reference sequence) sets CDR1 to DFQATT and CDR2 to SNEGSKA. Inclusive of the bounding cysteine and phenylalanine, the CDR3 is 16 residues long. The DNA shown is the 48-base CDR3, in frame from base 1. The research as a whole found: Total diversity estimates from one million sequenced T cells were considered lower bounds and underestimates. Observed TCR beta diversity correlated strongly with the percentage of naive T cells measured by flow cytometry. Because donor CMV infection status was unknown, age-related changes in expanded clonotypes were potentially confounded. Because profiling used bulk unsorted PBMCs, naive and antigen-experienced compartments could not be compared conclusively. Observed TCR beta diversity per million T cells fell roughly linearly with age, and a significant reduction was already apparent by age roughly 40. Compared with the aged group, more naive CD4+ T cells, fewer expanded clones and increased TCR diversity were shown by the long-lived group, suggesting age selection.

The 39 donors, aged about 6 to 100 years, were systemically healthy Caucasian individuals from Russia. Approximately 9.3 milliliters of peripheral blood were drawn from each donor into EDTA-treated Vacutainer tubes. Ficoll-Paque density-gradient centrifugation was used to isolate PBMCs, with at least 7 million obtained per sample. Trizol reagent was used to extract total RNA from PBMCs, with at least 5.5 micrograms per sample. For every donor, an aliquot of PBMCs went through flow cytometry to measure the percentages of naive CD45RAhigh/CD27high T cells. The library was built by means of 5' RACE. The listed sequencing device is Illumina HiSeq 2500. A second about 7 to 11 cycle PCR used a sample-barcoded 5' primer and a J-beta primer mix. Each TCR beta cDNA molecule received a unique molecular identifier from a template-switch 5' adaptor carrying 12 random nucleotides. Each sample yielded at least 2.5 million CDR3-containing paired-end reads. The Mint cDNA synthesis kit, primed by a TRBC-specific oligonucleotide, was used to synthesize first-strand cDNA from all RNA. Following uracil-DNA glycosylase treatment, all cDNA underwent a first 18-cycle PCR with the universal primers M1SS and BC2_uni_R. The study's own analysis went as follows. Normalization of each sample was performed by random selection of 1 million high-quality reads, each carrying a distinct molecular identifier. Instead of being binned into consensus sequences, reads with shared molecular identifiers were discarded. MiTCR, run with a Q25 quality threshold and the strictest error-elimination algorithm, handled CDR3 identification, clonotype clustering and error correction. A nonparametric unseen species model with Euler transformation was used to estimate lower-bound total TCR beta diversity. TCRdb's own reprocessing of the public reads used fastp at Q25 and MiXCR and kept productive beta chains. One record per CDR3 amino acid sequence lists the most common genes and DNA. The V and J calls shown here were made by TCRdb, not taken from the authors' results. In this sample the table shows more than 800,000 distinct CDR3 sequences, about 30% of which occur a single time. Together, the top ten hold around 16% of the sample.

The rearrangement combines TRBV20-1 with TRBJ1-1, with the D gene not clear enough to name. The sample taken for sequencing was blood. This sequence was found in a woman older than 75 in good health. In nucleotides, the sequence is TGCAGTGCTAGCAACGACCAAACCCTCTACAACACTGAAGCTTTCTTT. It translates as CSASNDQTLYNTEAFF.